This T cell receptor (beta chain) was recovered during a study of blood T cell repertoires in COVID-19. As originally analysed: Amplified reference gene primers provided the basis for estimating nucleated cell counts. Clones were read by immunoSEQ multiplex PCR, and TCRdb kept only the in-frame ones, dropping some. V, J and clone size derive from that table, while D and trimming were established from the DNA sequence. In the table there are almost 100,000 clones, roughly 86% of which are singletons. Sequencing was performed on peripheral blood. This TCR derives from a man aged 50 to 60 with acute or convalescent COVID-19.

The CDR3 DNA follows: TGCGCCAGCAGCCAAGGGTCAGGGCGGTCCTACGAGCAGTACTTC. It translates to CASSQGSGRSYEQYF. The V and J genes are TRBV4-1 and TRBJ2-7; tentatively, D is TRBD1 (5 bases). The CDR3 has 15 amino acids. Germline assignment: CDR1 MGHRA and CDR2 YSYEKL. V gave up 1 base and J gave up 1 base, with 11 bases separating them.